Below are 12 T cell receptor beta chains sequenced from a single sample in a study of blood T cell repertoires in COVID-19. Profiled with immunoSEQ multiplex PCR; TCRdb holds only in-frame clones, not every one. In the table there are some 300,000 clones, more than 85% of which are singletons. Sequencing input: PBMCs or T cells enriched from blood (not recorded which). The receptor set was obtained from a woman aged 25-40 years who had recovered from COVID-19.

The chain combines TRBV29-1 with TRBJ2-1, with 12 bases that match TRBD2. CDR1 is SQVTM and CDR2 is ANQGSEA in the germline V gene. Trimming cost V 7 bases and J 6 bases; bases outside gene matches: 10. CDR3 size: 15 residues. This CDR3 reads CSGLGGTSGPNEQFF. For the CDR3, the DNA is TGCAGCGGCCTAGGGGGGACTAGCGGGCCCAATGAGCAGTTCTTC.

J is TRBJ2-5 and V is TRBV29-1; 12 bases are a match to TRBD2. From germline, CDR1 is SQVTM and CDR2 ANQGSEA. The J segment lost 5 bases and the V segment lost 5 bases, leaving 9 bases of the junction unmatched. This CDR3 comprises 15 residues. The DNA for the CDR3 is TGCAGCGTTTACCCCCCTAGCGGGGGGGGCGAGACCCAGTACTTC. Protein sequence: CSVYPPSGGGETQYF.

This chain's CDR3 is CASSLAQGSGELFF. The CDR3 DNA sequence: TGTGCCAGCAGCTTAGCGCAGGGCAGCGGGGAGCTGTTTTTT. This chain links TRBV7-9 with TRBJ2-2; D is possibly TRBD1 (5 bases). This CDR3 has 14 residues. V was clipped by 0 bases and J by 7 bases, with 9 bases between them. Germline CDR1 is SEHNR and CDR2 is FQNEAQ (reference sequence).

V usage is TRBV28 and J usage is TRBJ1-4; D might be TRBD1 (6 bases). Germline V gene sequence: CDR1 MDHEN, CDR2 SYDVKM. CDR3 size: 17 residues. Trimming pared 6 bases from V and 7 bases from J, leaving 24 bases between. The chain's CDR3 is CASSPILSGAASEKLFF. The DNA for the CDR3 is TGTGCCAGCAGCCCAATACTGTCAGGGGCCGCTAGTGAAAAACTGTTTTTT.

CDR3 protein: CASSLSRQTNNEKLFF. In DNA, the CDR3 is TGTGCCAGCAGTTTGTCCCGACAGACCAATAATGAAAAACTGTTTTTT. The gene calls are TRBV28 and TRBJ1-4; a possible D gene is TRBD1 (5 bases). V was cut by 3 bases and J by 4 bases, with 15 bases left in between. This CDR3 region has 16 residues. Germline V lookup: CDR1 MDHEN, CDR2 SYDVKM.

This clone was seen only once. This sequence joins TRBV30 and TRBJ1-6; D might be TRBD1 (6 bases). The germline gives CDR1 GTSNPN, CDR2 SVGIG (reference sequence). V lost 5 bases and J 7 bases, leaving 21 bases between the germline ends. The CDR3 totals 16 residues. This chain's CDR3 is CAWDDRRPGGNSPLHF. The CDR3 nucleotides are TGTGCCTGGGATGACAGGCGGCCAGGTGGGAATTCACCCCTCCACTTT.

The chain carries TRBV5-1 and TRBJ2-1; D is undetermined. Germline V gives CDR1 SGHRS, CDR2 YFSETQ. V was clipped by 1 base and J by 0 bases, with 11 bases between them. CDR3 length equals 16 residues. The CDR3 region is CASSLRQQSSYNEQFF. Here the CDR3 DNA reads TGCGCCAGCAGCTTGCGGCAACAGAGCTCCTACAATGAGCAGTTCTTC.

This chain connects TRBV28 to TRBJ2-1; 11 nucleotides align to TRBD2. The CDR3 is made up of 13 amino acids. Germline CDR1 is MDHEN and CDR2 is SYDVKM. V gave up 8 bases and J gave up 6 bases; unmatched junction bases: 3. CDR3 region: CASLSGGANEQFF. The CDR3 region has the DNA TGTGCCAGCCTTAGCGGGGGGGCCAATGAGCAGTTCTTC.

The chain links TRBV30 to TRBJ2-1, with 13 bases that match TRBD2. V lost 8 bases and J lost 15; bases outside the gene matches: 7. The CDR3 runs 11 residues. The germline CDR1 and CDR2 sequences are GTSNPN and SVGIG (reference sequence). CDR3 loop: CAGGTSGEPFF. CDR3 nucleotides: TGTGCCGGGGGGACTAGCGGGGAACCGTTCTTC.

As to this clone: Germline and junction disagree at one end, which may indicate a read error. The chain is built from TRBV19 and TRBJ1-1, with D hard to call. In germline, CDR1 is LNHDA, CDR2 SQIVND (reference sequence). The CDR3 runs 12 residues. The CDR3 loop is CASNHPPNLAEF. CDR3 DNA sequence: TGTGCCAGTAATCATCCTCCCAACCTGGCGGAATTT.

The chain uses TRBV14 and TRBJ1-1, with D hard to call. The CDR3 extends over 15 amino acids. With 1 base removed from V and 6 bases from J, the gap between germline ends came to 15 bases. From germline, CDR1 is SGHDN and CDR2 FVKESK. CDR3: CASSQARPIVSEAFF. The CDR3 nucleotides read TGTGCCAGCAGCCAAGCCAGGCCTATTGTCTCTGAAGCTTTCTTT.

The chain's CDR3 is CASAGTASSGANVLTF. The DNA for the CDR3 is TGTGCCAGCGCCGGGACAGCGAGCTCTGGGGCCAACGTCCTGACTTTC. The V call is TRBV19, the J call TRBJ2-6, with 7 bases aligning to TRBD1. The CDR3 is 16 amino acids. V shed 9 bases, J shed 0 bases, and the junction held 8 bases outside the gene matches. Germline V gives CDR1 LNHDA, CDR2 SQIVND (reference sequence). Full variable domain (remainder filled in from reference TRBV19 and TRBJ2-6): DGGITQSPKYLFRKEGQNVTLSCEQNLNHDAMYWYRQDPGQGLRLIYYSQIVNDFQKGDIAEGYSVSREKKESFPLTVTSAQKNPTAFYLCASAGTASSGANVLTFGAGSRLTVL.